This T cell receptor beta chain is from a study of T cell responses to AZD1222 COVID-19 vaccine (dated by TCRdb to 2020 to 2023). About the full investigation: A total of under 250 trial participants underwent TCR sequencing, of whom 207 had received two doses of AZD1222 and about 26 had received two doses of the MenACWY control vaccine. Trial participants were enrolled by age into 18-55, 56-69 and 70-plus year subgroups, with about 150, 28 and 57 TCR-sequenced participants respectively.

The paper as a whole reports these results and caveats: Spike-specific TCR breadth and depth rose significantly after two AZD1222 doses compared with day 0 and with MenACWY recipients. Nearly half of unique spike-specific TCRs reportedly recognized epitopes outside regions mutated in the B.1.351 and B.1.1.7 variants. CD4 TCRs associated with the vaccine covered the entire spike protein, and the dominant responses were in regions 160-218 and 743-854. Because no samples from the day 14 peak response were available, repertoires could be characterized only after the peak T cell response. In the small 56-69-year group, the increase in depth fell short of significance, most likely because of low power. Conclusions about previously exposed vaccinees are limited because only six or seven AZD1222 recipients were SARS-CoV-2 seropositive at baseline. Participants were mostly white British, with more females than males. The authors suggested clonal diversity may have been underestimated.

The CDR3 regions of human TCRbeta chains were analyzed by immunosequencing. The source study handled its data this way. TCRs in the repertoires were matched against a reference library of SARS-CoV-2-specific TCRs that had been generated with the MIRA antigen-specificity platform. Breadth meant the fraction of unique TCRs that were SARS-CoV-2-associated, whereas depth meant the fraction of total T cells that were SARS-CoV-2-associated. Using the MIRA data, each spike-specific TCR was assigned both to the spike region to which the TCR was reactive and to a CD4 or CD8 class. Log10-transformed breadth and depth values were compared by one-way ANOVA with Sidak's multiple comparisons tests. The immuneACCESS repertoire file appears here via TCRdb, limited to in-frame rearrangements. These files lack a portion of the clones; in checked studies, under half of the deficit traces to unresolved V genes, and the cause of the others is not known. V and J calls and clone size follow that table, whereas D and trimming were derived from the DNA. The sample yields some 150,000 clones; almost 85% were counted once. Jointly, the top ten make up roughly 8.7% of the sample.

From the germline V gene, CDR1 is MDHEN and CDR2 is SYDVKM. Reading from cysteine to phenylalanine, the CDR3 counts 14 amino acids. The retained sequence is limited to the CDR3, 42 bases, with the frame set at the first base. Trimming accounts for 5 bases at V and 5 bases at J, while the number of junction bases matched to no gene is 6. Details on this clone: Its specific antigen is unknown. Within one base of it there is no much larger clone, and no base qualities were kept.

The time point label on this specimen signifies: about 28 days (+/-7) after the second vaccine dose. In light of the paper, this sample's treatment or condition label describes: meningococcal conjugate vaccine given as trial control. The vaccinee samples were drawn from two UK trials, COV001 and COV002, one of which was a single-blind randomized controlled phase 2/3 trial testing AZD1222 (ChAdOx1 nCoV-19) in healthy adults. For TCRbeta chain sequencing, PBMC samples were collected from trial participants at day 0 and at day 28 after the second dose. The TCR sequence derives from an adult who received the MenACWY meningococcal vaccine as a control. Sequencing was performed on peripheral blood, taken 28 days after the second dose of the MenACWY control vaccine. This chain joins TRBV28 to TRBJ2-5, with 9 middle bases fitting TRBD1. The DNA sequence is as follows: TGTGCCAGCAGTCCCACAGGGGGCAGGGAGACCCAGTACTTC. Its product reads: CASSPTGGRETQYF.